Each of the 20 T cell receptor beta chains below was sequenced from the same sample in a study of T cells in Graves' hyperthyroidism and ophthalmopathy. Regions amplified from RNA transcripts were the TCR beta CDR3 regions. An initial round of RT-PCR targeting the TCR CDR3 relied on the HTBI primer set. TCRdb reprocessed the multiplex PCR reads via MiXCR and lists one record per CDR3 protein. The sample consists of 500,000 to 650,000 distinct CDR3 sequences, 46% of them appearing once. The source material was peripheral blood or thyroid tissue (not recorded which). The receptors derive from an adult woman with Graves' disease, either hyperthyroidism or ophthalmopathy (not recorded which).

This sequence joins TRBV20-1 and TRBJ1-1, with 10 bases fitting TRBD1. V lost 2 bases to trimming and J lost 2 bases; unmatched junction nucleotides: 5. This CDR3 is built from 15 residues. CDR1 and CDR2 from the germline V gene are DFQATT and SNEGSKA (reference sequence). The CDR3 sequence: CSARNRDRGNTEAFF. CDR3 DNA sequence: TGCAGTGCTAGAAACCGGGACAGGGGAAACACTGAAGCTTTCTTT.

This clonotype occurred a few times. One base away lies a much larger clone, so this may be a sequencing read error. The chain joins TRBV29-1 to TRBJ1-2; D call uncertain. V lost 4 bases and J lost 1, with 7 bases in between. CDR3 length: 12 amino acids. From germline, CDR1 is SQVTM and CDR2 ANQGSEA. The CDR3 DNA reads as TGCAGCGTTGGGGAGGGTAACTATGGCTACACCTTC. Translating it yields CSVGEGNYGYTF.

The chain recombines TRBV7-9 with TRBJ2-7; TRBD2 matches at 7 bases. V shed 5 bases and J 2 bases; nucleotides not matched to a gene: 9. From germline, CDR1 is SEHNR and CDR2 FQNEAQ (reference sequence). The CDR3 extends over 15 amino acids. Written as DNA, the CDR3 is TGTGCCAGCAGCCCCCCTAGCGGTCGTACCTACGAGCAGTACTTC. This encodes CASSPPSGRTYEQYF.

The table lists this clonotype with a count of one. This sequence joins TRBV12-3 or TRBV12-4 and TRBJ2-7; TRBD1 or TRBD2 may be the D gene (6 bases each). Deletions cut 7 bases from V and 4 bases from J, with 20 bases between. The CDR3 is made up of 15 amino acids. CDR3 nucleotide sequence: TGTGCCAGCACGGCGGAGGGGGGAATTTCTTACGAGCAGTACTTC. Translation gives CASTAEGGISYEQYF.

The chain couples TRBV20-1 to TRBJ2-3; D remains unclear. Germline CDR1 and CDR2: DFQATT and SNEGSKA (reference sequence). Deletions cut 0 bases from V and 1 base from J, with 20 bases between. The CDR3 sequence is 18 residues long. CDR3 in amino acids: CSARERRIAMSRTDTQYF. The CDR3 nucleotides are TGCAGTGCTAGAGAGCGGCGTATCGCGATGTCCCGCACAGATACGCAGTATTTT.

With respect to this clonotype: A much larger clone lies one base from this, so it may be a read error. The chain carries TRBV7-7 and TRBJ2-2; 7 positions match TRBD2. The length of the CDR3 is 15 residues. CDR1 and CDR2 (germline): SSHAT, FNYEAQ (reference sequence). In DNA form, the CDR3 reads TGTGCTAGCAGCTTGAGCGGGACGAACACCGGGGAGCTGCTTTTT. It yields the protein CASSLSGTNTGELLF.

The V gene is TRBV6-6, the J gene TRBJ1-5; possible D gene TRBD1, 5 bases. Per the germline V gene, CDR1 is MNHNY and CDR2 is SVGAGI (reference sequence). This CDR3 region has 17 residues. Trimming pared 6 bases from V and 6 bases from J, leaving 24 bases between. Here the CDR3 reads CASRSRPGLANIQPQHF. The DNA for the CDR3 is TGTGCCAGCAGGTCCCGTCCGGGACTCGCGAATATTCAGCCCCAGCATTTT.

In its sample, this clonotype was seen once. The chain combines TRBV7-8 with TRBJ2-5, with 10 nucleotides matching TRBD2. CDR1 and CDR2 from the germline V gene are SGHVS and FQNEAQ. J was trimmed by 7 bases and V by 0 bases; bases with no gene match: 11. This CDR3 region has 17 residues. The CDR3 sequence is CASSLASGTSALRTQYF. CDR3 nucleotide sequence: TGTGCCAGCAGCTTAGCATCTGGGACTAGCGCATTAAGGACCCAGTACTTC.

This clonotype has a handful of counts. The chain couples TRBV14 to TRBJ1-1; D is undetermined. Germline values: CDR1 SGHDN, CDR2 FVKESK. The CDR3 has 13 amino acids. The V end lost 2 bases, the J end lost 3 bases, and 7 bases lay between the germline ends. As DNA, the CDR3 is TGTGCCAGCAGCCAATTTGGGGACACTGAAGCTTTCTTT. Protein product: CASSQFGDTEAFF.

This chain uses TRBV2 with TRBJ2-7, with D perhaps TRBD1 or TRBD2 (5 bases each). The germline V gene has CDR1 SNHLY and CDR2 FYNNEI. CDR3 length: 13 residues. V lost 7 bases, J lost 3 bases, and 13 bases lay in between. The CDR3 coding sequence is TGTGCCAGCATTCCGTCTGGGGGCTACGAGCAGTACTTC. Amino acids: CASIPSGGYEQYF.

This clonotype was observed a few times. The V and J genes are TRBV7-9 and TRBJ2-5; no reliable D call. CDR1 SEHNR and CDR2 FQNEAQ come from the germline V gene (reference sequence). V was clipped by 5 bases and J by 3 bases, with 13 bases between them. There are 14 residues in the CDR3. CDR3 in DNA: TGTGCCAGCAGCCCCCGGGTGGCGGAAGAGACCCAGTACTTC. As protein: CASSPRVAEETQYF.

This clonotype was seen only a few times. The chain uses TRBV27 and TRBJ1-1; D is ambiguous. CDR1 is MNHEY, CDR2 SMNVEV, per germline (reference sequence). The CDR3 is 13 amino acids. V was pared by 6 bases and J by 5 bases, with 13 bases between. CDR3 DNA: TGTGCCAGCAGGCCTACCTTGGGGACTGAAGCTTTCTTT. Amino acid sequence: CASRPTLGTEAFF.

This clonotype was seen many times. The chain links TRBV7-2 to TRBJ2-7, with 9 bases identical to TRBD2. In germline, CDR1 is SGHTA, CDR2 FQGNSA. J lost 3 bases, V lost 3 bases, and 6 bases had no gene match. This CDR3 has 15 residues. CDR3 sequence reads: CASSLSGGSIYEQYF. For the CDR3, the DNA is TGTGCCAGCAGCTTGAGCGGGGGGTCCATCTACGAGCAGTACTTC.

The DNA for the CDR3 is TGCGCCAGCAGCCAAGGGCGGGGCCGCACCATCTCTGGGGCCAACGTCCTGACTTTC. As protein: CASSQGRGRTISGANVLTF. The chain uses TRBV4-1 and TRBJ2-6; TRBD2 might be the D (6 bases). Trimming removed 1 base at V and 0 bases at J, with 16 bases between. This CDR3 spans 19 amino acids. Germline CDR1 reads MGHRA; CDR2 reads YSYEKL.

The gene calls are TRBV2 and TRBJ1-5, with D unclear. Germline V CDR1 and CDR2: SNHLY, FYNNEI. The CDR3 runs to 14 residues. Between the trimmed V and J ends, which lost 1 base and 4 bases, there was a span of 8 bases. CDR3 residues: CASSEGSNNQPQHF. The CDR3 DNA reads as TGTGCCAGCAGTGAAGGGTCGAATAATCAGCCCCAGCATTTT.

The rearrangement uses TRBV9 and TRBJ2-7; unclear D gene. V was clipped by 0 bases and J by 2 bases, with 9 bases between them. The germline V gene encodes CDR1 SGDLS and CDR2 YYNGEE. The CDR3 length is 14 residues. The CDR3 DNA reads as TGTGCCAGCAGCGTAGACCTGGCCACCTACGAGCAGTACTTC. Translated: CASSVDLATYEQYF. Using reference TRBV9 and TRBJ2-7 for the parts outside the CDR3, the full variable domain is DSGVTQTPKHLITATGQRVTLRCSPRSGDLSVYWYQQSLDQGLQFLIQYYNGEERAKGNILERFSAQQFPDLHSELNLSSLELGDSALYFCASSVDLATYEQYFGPGTRLTVT.

The table lists this clonotype with many counts. The chain combines TRBV29-1 with TRBJ2-5; no clear D gene. Per germline, CDR1 SQVTM and CDR2 ANQGSEA. This CDR3 is built from 14 residues. Trimming took 0 bases from V and 5 from J, leaving 13 bases between them. CDR3 sequence: CSVEDRKVGETQYF. CDR3 in DNA: TGCAGCGTTGAAGATCGGAAGGTCGGGGAGACCCAGTACTTC.

J is TRBJ2-7 and V is TRBV7-9, with TRBD1 identical over 7 bases. The CDR3 spans 14 residues. The junction had 3 bases not matched to a gene; V was cut back by 2 bases and J by 2 bases. Looked up from germline, CDR1 is SEHNR and CDR2 is FQNEAQ (reference sequence). The CDR3 DNA sequence: TGTGCCAGCAGCTTATACAGGGGAACCTACGAGCAGTACTTC. It yields the protein CASSLYRGTYEQYF.

V and J are TRBV29-1 and TRBJ1-2, with D hard to call. The germline V gene encodes CDR1 SQVTM and CDR2 ANQGSEA. Trimming took off 2 bases at V and 1 base at J, with 8 bases between the two ends. The CDR3 has 13 amino acids. In DNA form, the CDR3 reads TGCAGCGTTGAACCAGGCCTTAACTATGGCTACACCTTC. This gives the protein CSVEPGLNYGYTF. Full variable domain (remainder filled in from reference TRBV29-1 and TRBJ1-2): SAVISQKPSRDICQRGTSLTIQCQVDSQVTMMFWYRQQPGQSLTLIATANQGSEATYESGFVIDKFPISRPNLTFSTLTVSNMSPEDSSIYLCSVEPGLNYGYTFGSGTRLTVV.

This sequence joins TRBV5-5 and TRBJ2-7; D is unresolved. The CDR3 is 16 amino acids. Trimming cost V 1 base and J 0 bases, with 14 bases left between them. Germline V gene data show CDR1 as SGHKS and CDR2 as YYEKEE (reference sequence). DNA of the CDR3: TGTGCCAGCAGCTTGCGGAGTACTCAACACTCCTACGAGCAGTACTTC. It codes for CASSLRSTQHSYEQYF.